Below, 5 T cell receptor beta chains from the same sample are listed, as sequenced in a study of cytomegalovirus exposure and HLA in healthy donors. Amplification used 60 Vbeta primers and 13 Jbeta primers. The table came from immunoSEQ multiplex PCR; TCRdb's copy has only in-frame clones and leaves some out. The data hold some 150,000 clones, with about 80% observed a single time. The source material was PBMCs. These receptors were taken from a man between 25 and 39 years old in good health and CMV-seropositive.

The chain is built from TRBV11-2 and TRBJ2-7, with 12 bases matching TRBD2. This CDR3 spans 16 amino acids. Trimming removed 3 bases from V and 5 bases from J; junction bases left unmatched: 8. Looked up from germline, CDR1 is SGHAT and CDR2 is FQNNGV. As DNA, the CDR3 is TGTGCCAGCAGCTTCGCGAGGACTAGCGGGATCCACGAGCAGTACTTC. Its protein product is CASSFARTSGIHEQYF.

In this sample, this clone turned up once. V usage is TRBV2 and J usage is TRBJ2-7; TRBD2 is a possible D gene (5 bases). V was trimmed by 4 bases and J by 3 bases, leaving 13 bases between them. This CDR3 region has 14 residues. Germline CDR1 and CDR2: SNHLY and FYNNEI. The CDR3 DNA follows: TGTGCCAGCAGTGGCTCTCCACGGGGCTACGAGCAGTACTTC. Protein: CASSGSPRGYEQYF.

This clone came up once. The chain employs TRBV27 and TRBJ2-1; tentative D call: TRBD2 (6 bases). Germline values: CDR1 MNHEY, CDR2 SMNVEV (reference sequence). Trimming stripped 8 bases from V and 8 bases from J, with 19 bases between. This CDR3 has 14 residues. The CDR3 region has the DNA TGTGCCAGCTACTCCCCGGGACTTGGCGATGAGCAGTTCTTC. It codes for CASYSPGLGDEQFF.

The V gene is TRBV6-1, the J gene TRBJ2-7; 9 bases are a match to TRBD2. This CDR3 region has 15 residues. V trimming: 1 base; J trimming: 5 bases; junction bases outside the gene matches: 6. The germline V gene encodes CDR1 MNHNS and CDR2 SASEGT. The CDR3 DNA is TGTGCCAGCAGTGAAGGGGGGGTAGCGGGAGACGAGCAGTACTTC. Protein product: CASSEGGVAGDEQYF.

The rearrangement links TRBV28 to TRBJ1-1, with D perhaps matching TRBD1 (5 bases). V was clipped by 5 bases and J by 0 bases, with 16 bases between them. Germline lookup yields CDR1 MDHEN and CDR2 SYDVKM. The CDR3 runs to 16 residues. Written as DNA, the CDR3 is TGTGCCAGCAGTCCTCCGACAGTTGGGGTGAACACTGAAGCTTTCTTT. The encoded protein is CASSPPTVGVNTEAFF.